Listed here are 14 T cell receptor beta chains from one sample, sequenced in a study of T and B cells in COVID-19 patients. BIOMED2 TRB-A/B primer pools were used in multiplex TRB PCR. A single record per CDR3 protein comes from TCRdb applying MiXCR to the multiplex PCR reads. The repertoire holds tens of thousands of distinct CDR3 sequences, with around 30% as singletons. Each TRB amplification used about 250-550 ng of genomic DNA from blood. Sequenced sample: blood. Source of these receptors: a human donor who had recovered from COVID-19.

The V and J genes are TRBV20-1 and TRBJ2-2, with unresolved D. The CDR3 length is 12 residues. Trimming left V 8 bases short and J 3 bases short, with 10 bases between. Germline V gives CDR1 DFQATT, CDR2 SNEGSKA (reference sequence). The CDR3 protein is CSPRLYTGELFF. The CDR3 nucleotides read TGCAGTCCCCGCCTTTACACCGGGGAGCTGTTTTTT.

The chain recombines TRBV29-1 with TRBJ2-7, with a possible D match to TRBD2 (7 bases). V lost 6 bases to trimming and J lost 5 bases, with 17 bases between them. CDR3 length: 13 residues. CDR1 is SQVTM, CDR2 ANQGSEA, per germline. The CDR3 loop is CSVGRGSSNEQYF. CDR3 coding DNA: TGCAGCGTAGGGAGGGGGTCTAGTAACGAGCAGTACTTC.

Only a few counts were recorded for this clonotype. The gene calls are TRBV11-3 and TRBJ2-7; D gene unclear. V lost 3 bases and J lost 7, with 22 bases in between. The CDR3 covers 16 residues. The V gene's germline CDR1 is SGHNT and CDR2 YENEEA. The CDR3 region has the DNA TGTGCCAGCAGCTTCTTGGTTAGGGCTGGATCCTTTGAGCAGTACTTC. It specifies CASSFLVRAGSFEQYF.

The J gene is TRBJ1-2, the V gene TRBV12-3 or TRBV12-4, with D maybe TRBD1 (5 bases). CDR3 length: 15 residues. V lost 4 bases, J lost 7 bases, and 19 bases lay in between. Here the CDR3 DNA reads TGTGCCAGCAGTTCAGCCCCGCGGGGCGCGCGTGGCTACACCTTC. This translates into CASSSAPRGARGYTF.

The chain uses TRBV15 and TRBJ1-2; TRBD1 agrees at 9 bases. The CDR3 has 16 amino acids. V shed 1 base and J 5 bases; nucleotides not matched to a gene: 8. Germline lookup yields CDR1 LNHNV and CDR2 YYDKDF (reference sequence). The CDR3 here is CATSRGTQGAGYGYTF. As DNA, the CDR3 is TGTGCCACCAGCAGAGGTACACAGGGGGCAGGGTATGGCTACACCTTC. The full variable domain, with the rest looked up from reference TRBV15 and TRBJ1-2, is DAMVIQNPRYQVTQFGKPVTLSCSQTLNHNVMYWYQQKSSQAPKLLFHYYDKDFNNEADTPDNFQSRRPNTSFCFLDIRSPGLGDTAMYLCATSRGTQGAGYGYTFGSGTRLTVV.

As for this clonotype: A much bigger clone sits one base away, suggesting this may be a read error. The DNA of the CDR3 is TGTGCCAGCAGTTTATCGGGCGGGACCTACGAGCAGTTCTTC. Protein: CASSLSGGTYEQFF. The chain employs TRBV27 and TRBJ2-1; tentatively, D is TRBD2 (6 bases). Germline V gene sequence: CDR1 MNHEY, CDR2 SMNVEV (reference sequence). This CDR3 spans 14 amino acids. Trimming left V 0 bases short and J 10 bases short, with 13 bases between.

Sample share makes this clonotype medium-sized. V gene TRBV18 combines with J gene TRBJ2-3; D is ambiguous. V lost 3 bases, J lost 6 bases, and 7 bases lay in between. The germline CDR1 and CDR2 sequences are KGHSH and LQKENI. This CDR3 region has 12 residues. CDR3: CASSPILDTQYF. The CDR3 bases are TGTGCCAGCTCACCTATTCTGGATACGCAGTATTTT.

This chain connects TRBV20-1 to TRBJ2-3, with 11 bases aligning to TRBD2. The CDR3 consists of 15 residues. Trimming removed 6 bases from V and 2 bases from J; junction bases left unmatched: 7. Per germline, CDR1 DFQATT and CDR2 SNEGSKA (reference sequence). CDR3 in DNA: TGCAGTGCCAAACTAGCGGGGGACCACACAGATACGCAGTATTTT. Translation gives CSAKLAGDHTDTQYF.

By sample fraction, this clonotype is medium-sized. The DNA for the CDR3 is TGTGCCAGTAGTATCCAAACCCCTCAGACTAGCACAGATACGCAGTATTTT. Its protein product is CASSIQTPQTSTDTQYF. The V gene is TRBV19, the J gene TRBJ2-3; D ambiguous. The CDR3 consists of 17 residues. Germline V gives CDR1 LNHDA, CDR2 SQIVND (reference sequence). V shed 3 bases and J shed 0 bases, with 16 bases lying between them.

The CDR3 loop is CASSEEDTNQPQHF. The CDR3 DNA follows: TGTGCCAGCAGTGAAGAGGACACAAATCAGCCCCAGCATTTT. The chain couples TRBV6-1 to TRBJ1-5, with a weak D call TRBD1 (5 bases). Deletions cut 1 base from V and 4 bases from J, with 8 bases between. Germline-derived CDR1 and CDR2 are MNHNS and SASEGT. This CDR3 is built from 14 residues.

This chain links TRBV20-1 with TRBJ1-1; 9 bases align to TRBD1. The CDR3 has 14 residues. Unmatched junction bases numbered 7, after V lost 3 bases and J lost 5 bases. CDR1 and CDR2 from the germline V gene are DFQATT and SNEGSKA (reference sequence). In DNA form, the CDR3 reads TGCAGTGCTAGCCAAACAGGGGGCTGGACTGAAGCTTTCTTT. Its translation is CSASQTGGWTEAFF.

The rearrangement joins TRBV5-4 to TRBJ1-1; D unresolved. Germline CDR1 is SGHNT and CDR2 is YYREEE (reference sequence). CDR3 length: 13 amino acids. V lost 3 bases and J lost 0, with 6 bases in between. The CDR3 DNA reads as TGTGCCAGCAGCTCGTCAGTGAACACTGAAGCTTTCTTT. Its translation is CASSSSVNTEAFF. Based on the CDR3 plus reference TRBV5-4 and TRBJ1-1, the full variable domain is ETGVTQSPTHLIKTRGQQVTLRCSSQSGHNTVSWYQQALGQGPQFIFQYYREEENGRGNFPPRFSGLQFPNYSSELNVNALELDDSALYLCASSSSVNTEAFFGQGTRLTVV.

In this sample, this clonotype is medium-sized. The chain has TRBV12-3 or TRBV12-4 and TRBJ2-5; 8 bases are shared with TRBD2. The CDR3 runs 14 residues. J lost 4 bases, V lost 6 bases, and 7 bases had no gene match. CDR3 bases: TGTGCCAGCAGCACCGGGGGGGGCGTAGAGACCCAGTACTTC. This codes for CASSTGGGVETQYF.

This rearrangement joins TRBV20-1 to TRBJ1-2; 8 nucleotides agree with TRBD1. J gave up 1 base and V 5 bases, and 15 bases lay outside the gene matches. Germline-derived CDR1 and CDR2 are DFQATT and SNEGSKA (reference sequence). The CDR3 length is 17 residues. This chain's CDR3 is CSAFARAGGLGNYGYTF. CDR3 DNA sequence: TGCAGTGCTTTCGCTAGGGCAGGGGGCTTGGGTAACTATGGCTACACCTTC.